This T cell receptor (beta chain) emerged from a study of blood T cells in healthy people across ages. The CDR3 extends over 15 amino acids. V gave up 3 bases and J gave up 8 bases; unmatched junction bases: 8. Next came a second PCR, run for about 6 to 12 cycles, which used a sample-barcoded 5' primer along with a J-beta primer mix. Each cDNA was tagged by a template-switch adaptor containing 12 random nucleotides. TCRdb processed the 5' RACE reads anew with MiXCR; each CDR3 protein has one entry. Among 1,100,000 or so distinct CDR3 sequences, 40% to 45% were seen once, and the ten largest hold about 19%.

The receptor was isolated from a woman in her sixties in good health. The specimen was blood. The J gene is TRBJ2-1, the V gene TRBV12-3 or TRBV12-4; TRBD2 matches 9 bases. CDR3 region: CASSLGGRAIDEQFF. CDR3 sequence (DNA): TGTGCCAGCAGTTTGGGCGGGAGGGCCATCGATGAGCAGTTCTTC.